The 13 T cell receptor beta chains reported below all come from one sample, sequenced in a study of blood T cells in healthy people across ages. A J-beta primer mix and a sample-barcoded 5' primer were used in a second PCR of roughly 6 to 11 cycles. TCRdb re-analysed the 5' RACE reads in MiXCR, keeping a single row per CDR3 protein. The sample holds just over 1 million distinct CDR3 sequences, less than 50% seen once. Source material: blood. These receptors originate from a woman in her sixties in good health.

This clonotype was observed a single time. This chain joins TRBV6-5 and TRBJ2-3, with 12 nucleotides matching TRBD2. Germline V CDR1 and CDR2: MNHEY, SVGAGI. V trimming: 5 bases; J trimming: 5 bases; junction bases outside the gene matches: 5. This CDR3 region has 15 residues. The CDR3 nucleotides are TGTGCCAGCAGTATGACTAGCGGGAGAGTAGATACGCAGTATTTT. This translates into CASSMTSGRVDTQYF.

This clonotype was detected a few times. V and J are TRBV12-3 or TRBV12-4 and TRBJ2-3, with TRBD2 matching over 9 bases. CDR3 length: 18 residues. The V and J ends lost 7 bases and 6 bases, in that order; junction bases with no gene match: 20. CDR3 in DNA: TGTGCCAGCACCGAAAGCCCCTCGATAGCGGGAGTGGGGGATACGCAGTATTTT. Protein: CASTESPSIAGVGDTQYF.

About this clonotype itself: An end of the junction does not agree with germline; a read error may underlie this. The chain recombines TRBV20-1 with TRBJ2-4, with 8 bases fitting TRBD2. The CDR3 is made up of 13 amino acids. The V gene's germline CDR1 is DFQATT and CDR2 SNEGSKA (reference sequence). Here the CDR3 DNA reads TGCAGTGCTGGAGATCTACTAGCGGAGCTCGAGTACTTC. Its translation is CSAGDLLAELEYF.

The rearrangement joins TRBV24-1 to TRBJ1-2; D unresolved. The V end was cut by 3 bases, the J end by 6 bases, with 19 bases between. The CDR3 spans 16 residues. CDR1 is KGHDR and CDR2 is SFDVKD in the germline V gene. DNA of the CDR3: TGTGCCACCAGTGATGGAAGCCACGGACTTTTCCATGGCTACACCTTC. Translating it yields CATSDGSHGLFHGYTF.

This clonotype has only a few counts. The chain couples TRBV16 to TRBJ2-3; D not resolved. V gave up 1 base and J gave up 8 bases, with 4 bases separating them. CDR1 KGHSY and CDR2 FQNENV come from the germline V gene. The CDR3 loop spans 11 amino acids. CDR3 DNA sequence: TGTGCCAGCAGCCAATGGCCTACGCAGTATTTT. Protein sequence: CASSQWPTQYF.

V usage is TRBV10-3 and J usage is TRBJ1-2; 8 nucleotides agree with TRBD1. Trimming cost V 10 bases and J 8 bases; bases outside gene matches: 12. This CDR3 has 13 residues. CDR1 and CDR2 (germline): ENHRY, SYGVKD. The DNA of the CDR3 is TGTGCCACGAGTGGACAGGGAGCTCACGGCTACACCTTC. It specifies CATSGQGAHGYTF.

This clonotype was picked up one time. This rearrangement joins TRBV14 to TRBJ1-2; D not certain. The CDR3 runs 13 residues. Deletions cut 1 base from V and 5 bases from J, with 8 bases between. CDR1 SGHDN and CDR2 FVKESK come from the germline V gene. Here the CDR3 reads CASSQVTGYGYTF. The CDR3 coding sequence is TGTGCCAGCAGCCAAGTTACGGGTTATGGCTACACCTTC.

This clonotype was observed many times. V is TRBV3-1 and J is TRBJ2-5, with D perhaps TRBD2 (6 bases). Germline V gene lookup returns CDR1 LGHDT and CDR2 YNNKEL (reference sequence). This CDR3 is 12 amino acids long. The V and J ends lost 4 bases and 5 bases respectively, with 8 bases between them. The CDR3 DNA reads TGTGCCAGCAGCCGACTAGAGGAGACCCAGTACTTC. Translated: CASSRLEETQYF.

The V and J genes are TRBV12-3 or TRBV12-4 and TRBJ2-3; 9 bases agree with TRBD1. There are 17 residues in the CDR3. V trimming: 7 bases; J trimming: 4 bases; junction bases outside the gene matches: 15. CDR3 coding DNA: TGTGCCAGCACCCTCCTCGGGGACAGGGTTTTTTCAGATACGCAGTATTTT. Protein sequence: CASTLLGDRVFSDTQYF.

The genes are TRBV10-1 and TRBJ2-1, with D possibly TRBD2 on 5 matching bases. This CDR3 is built from 17 residues. V lost 2 bases, J lost 0 bases, and 14 bases lay in between. Looked up from germline, CDR1 is WNHNN and CDR2 is SYGVQD (reference sequence). CDR3 residues: CASSEGPGWSSYNEQFF. The CDR3 nucleotides read TGCGCCAGCAGTGAGGGCCCGGGGTGGAGCTCCTACAATGAGCAGTTCTTC.

V and J are TRBV28 and TRBJ2-3; a possible D gene is TRBD1 (6 bases). This CDR3 spans 14 amino acids. The germline CDR1 and CDR2 sequences are MDHEN and SYDVKM. V was pared by 6 bases and J by 6 bases, with 16 bases between. CDR3 protein: CASRRTVGFDTQYF. The CDR3 nucleotides are TGTGCCAGCAGGAGGACAGTGGGATTTGATACGCAGTATTTT.

The gene calls are TRBV6-5 and TRBJ2-5; possibly TRBD1 for D (6 bases). The CDR3 sequence is 15 residues long. Trimming took 2 bases from V and 3 from J, leaving 13 bases between them. The germline gives CDR1 MNHEY, CDR2 SVGAGI. CDR3 sequence reads: CASSYSVGQKETQYF. CDR3 in DNA: TGTGCCAGCAGTTACAGCGTTGGACAGAAAGAGACCCAGTACTTC.

The chain combines TRBV10-3 with TRBJ1-1; 8 bases agree with TRBD1. Germline V gene lookup returns CDR1 ENHRY and CDR2 SYGVKD. The CDR3 covers 14 residues. V dropped 6 bases and J dropped 4; count of bases not matched to a gene: 7. This chain's CDR3 is CAIRPTGGSTEAFF. The CDR3, as DNA: TGTGCCATCAGGCCAACAGGGGGGAGCACTGAAGCTTTCTTT.